This T cell receptor beta chain was observed in a study of neurological immune-mediated disorders. Unsorted libraries were derived from 2 million PBMCs stored at -80 C. The table lists this clonotype with many counts. Every sequencing run drew on 15-18 subjects and yielded over 200 million TCR-beta sequences. From the 5' RACE reads, TCRdb called clonotypes with MiXCR, one entry per CDR3 protein. The sample lists under 90,000 distinct CDR3 sequences, approximately 3.5% occurring once. This CDR3 comprises 13 residues. Trimming took 1 base from V and 4 from J, leaving 6 bases between them. CDR1 is SEHNR and CDR2 is FQNEAQ in the germline V gene (reference sequence).

Sequencing used PBMCs. The TCR sequence derives from a woman aged 50 to 60 with multiple sclerosis. This chain connects TRBV7-9 to TRBJ2-3, with D possibly TRBD1 on 5 matching bases. In nucleotides, the CDR3 is TGTGCCAGCAGCTTAGAGGGGTCAGATACGCAGTATTTT. Its translation: CASSLEGSDTQYF. Complete variable domain (other parts from reference TRBV7-9 and TRBJ2-3): DTGVSQNPRHKITKRGQNVTFRCDPISEHNRLYWYRQTLGQGPEFLTYFQNEAQLEKSRLLSDRFSAERPKGSFSTLEIQRTEQGDSAMYLCASSLEGSDTQYFGPGTRLTVL.